This is a list of T cell receptor beta chains from one sample in a study of beta chain features in type 1 diabetes. Sequencing was performed with immunoSEQ multiplex PCR; in TCRdb, only in-frame clones are kept and a portion is missing. The data hold some 270,000 clones, with roughly a tenth observed a single time. The sample comprised naive CD4+ T cells from blood. Receptor source: a man under 40 with type 1 diabetes. Both conserved end residues are part of each CDR3. The order of the fields is J gene, V gene, D gene, clone size, CDR3 DNA, CDR3 protein. A D gene is named only where the DNA matches it firmly. Clone size is stated in some rows and not others, as once, few, many or a class when expanded.

>TRBJ1-4|TRBV29-1|-|few
TGCAGCGCCCACGGAGGGATGTCAGGAGAAAAACTGTTTTTT
CSAHGGMSGEKLFF
>TRBJ2-7|TRBV7-9|-|-
TGTGCCAGCAGCTTAGGGAGAGGCGAGCAGTACTTC
CASSLGRGEQYF
>TRBJ1-6|TRBV28|TRBD1|few
TGTGCCAGCAGTACCCCGACAGGGGTCGATTCACCCCTCCACTTT
CASSTPTGVDSPLHF
>TRBJ1-1|TRBV5-1|-|few
TGCGCCAGCAACTCAATGACAGGGAACACTGAAGCTTTCTTT
CASNSMTGNTEAFF
>TRBJ1-2|TRBV19|TRBD1|few
TGTGCCAGTAGTATAGTGACGGAACAGGGGGACTATGGCTACACCTTC
CASSIVTEQGDYGYTF
>TRBJ1-2|TRBV20-1|-|-
TGCAGTGCTTCCCCTTATGGCTACACCTTC
CSASPYGYTF
>TRBJ2-5|TRBV2|TRBD2|-
TGTGCCAGCAGGGGACGGGGGGGAGAGACCCAGTACTTC
CASRGRGGETQYF
>TRBJ1-1|TRBV5-1|-|-
TGCGCCAGCAGCTCGCCCGATGGGCCCATGAACACTGAAGCTTTCTTT
CASSSPDGPMNTEAFF
>TRBJ2-7|TRBV5-5|-|few
TGTGCCAGCAGCCCGTATGGCTGGGCGCAGTACTTC
CASSPYGWAQYF
>TRBJ2-5|TRBV5-4|TRBD2|-
TGTGCCAGCGGTGCTCTAGCGGGGCAGGGGGAGACCCAGTACTTC
CASGALAGQGETQYF
>TRBJ2-6|TRBV29-1|TRBD1|few
TGCAGCGTTGGGGGACAGGGGATTGCTGGGGCCAACGTCCTGACTTTC
CSVGGQGIAGANVLTF
>TRBJ2-7|TRBV28|TRBD2|-
TGTGCCAGCAGTTCCCGACTAGCGGCTACCAATCCCTACGAGCAGTACTTC
CASSSRLAATNPYEQYF
>TRBJ1-2|TRBV10-3|-|few
TGTGCCATCAGTGAGTCTGGGGTGGACAGCCGCTATGGCTACACCTTC
CAISESGVDSRYGYTF
>TRBJ2-3|TRBV5-1|TRBD2|-
TGCGCCAGCAGCACCTGGGGGGCTAGCGGGGGCACAGATACGCAGTATTTT
CASSTWGASGGTDTQYF
>TRBJ2-7|TRBV5-4|-|few
TGTGCCAGCAGCCTCGACTATTACTACGAGCAGTACTTC
CASSLDYYYEQYF
>TRBJ2-1|TRBV12-5|-|-
TGTGCTAGTGGTCTCCAAACGACAGGAACCTACAATGAGCAGTTCTTC
CASGLQTTGTYNEQFF
>TRBJ2-2|TRBV4-1|TRBD1|few
TGCGCCAGCAGCCAGTCGGGACAGGGGTCGAACACCGGGGAGCTGTTTTTT
CASSQSGQGSNTGELFF
>TRBJ2-5|TRBV14|TRBD2|once
TGTGCCAGCACCAGACCCGGATCCCCAGCGGGGTCGGGGGAGACCCAGTACTTC
CASTRPGSPAGSGETQYF
>TRBJ2-6|TRBV2|-|-
TGTGCCAGCAGTGGGCAGGGAAGCTCTGGGGCCAACGTCCTGACTTTC
CASSGQGSSGANVLTF
>TRBJ1-4|TRBV28|-|few
TGTGCCAGCAGTTTTGATGGGCGAGTTGAAAAACTGTTTTTT
CASSFDGRVEKLFF
>TRBJ1-1|TRBV6-6|-|-
TGTGCCAGCAGTTACTCGGGGCCGGCTTTCTTT
CASSYSGPAFF
>TRBJ2-7|TRBV9|-|-
TGTGCCAGCATCTTGCTACGCGTGAACGAGCAGTACTTC
CASILLRVNEQYF
>TRBJ2-1|TRBV15|TRBD1|-
TGTGCCACCAGCGAAGGGACAGGGGAATATAATGAGCAGTTCTTC
CATSEGTGEYNEQFF
>TRBJ2-5|TRBV15|-|-
TGTGCCACCAGCACGGAGATCTGGGAGACCCAGTACTTC
CATSTEIWETQYF
>TRBJ1-1|TRBV7-3|TRBD1|-
TGTGCCAGCAGCTTCTCCGGGACAGGGGTTACTGAAGCTTTCTTT
CASSFSGTGVTEAFF
>TRBJ2-7|TRBV5-6|TRBD1|-
TGTGCCAGCAGTCGGGACAGGGGAAGGTCCTACGAGCAGTACTTC
CASSRDRGRSYEQYF
>TRBJ2-7|TRBV7-9|-|-
TGTGCCAGCAGCTATACAGTTACCTACGAGCAGTACTTC
CASSYTVTYEQYF
>TRBJ2-7|TRBV2|TRBD1|few
TGTGCCAGCAGACCGACAGGGACCTACGAGCAGTACTTC
CASRPTGTYEQYF
>TRBJ2-2|TRBV29-1|-|-
TGCAGCGTTGTCCCTACTACTGGGGAGCTGTTTTTT
CSVVPTTGELFF
>TRBJ1-4|TRBV9|-|few
TGTGCCAGCAGTGGGGGGGGATCTAATGAAAAACTGTTTTTT
CASSGGGSNEKLFF
>TRBJ2-1|TRBV9|TRBD2|few
TGTGCCAGCAGCGTCCAACTCAGGACTAGCGATTACAATGAGCAGTTCTTC
CASSVQLRTSDYNEQFF
>TRBJ2-1|TRBV7-2|-|-
TGTGCCAGCAGCTTACGGCAGGGTCCCTCCTACAATGAGCAGTTCTTC
CASSLRQGPSYNEQFF
>TRBJ1-6|TRBV6-5|-|-
TGTGCCAGCAGCCTCCGGGTTCTCCCAGATTCCCTCCACTTT
CASSLRVLPDSLHF
>TRBJ2-1|TRBV7-3|-|few
TGTGCCAGCAGCTCACCGGGAAATGAGCAGTTCTTC
CASSSPGNEQFF
>TRBJ1-1|TRBV7-3|-|-
TGTGCCAGCAGCTTATTTGACAGATCTGAAGCTTTCTTT
CASSLFDRSEAFF
>TRBJ2-5|TRBV18|-|-
TGTGCCAGCTCACCCCGCGGTCGGACATTGTACCAAGAGACCCAGTACTTC
CASSPRGRTLYQETQYF
>TRBJ2-6|TRBV18|-|-
TGTGCCAGCTCACCGAGGGGGTCGGGGGCCAACGTCCTGACTTTC
CASSPRGSGANVLTF
>TRBJ2-1|TRBV5-4|TRBD2|-
TGTGCCAGCAGCTTGGGGGCGGGGGTTAAGGAGCAGTTCTTC
CASSLGAGVKEQFF
>TRBJ2-2|TRBV5-1|-|few
TGCGCCAGCAGCCTGGGTAGCACCGGGGAGCTGTTTTTT
CASSLGSTGELFF
>TRBJ2-7|TRBV7-2|-|few
TGTGCCAGCAGCCAGCGGGCGAGCTACGAGCAGTACTTC
CASSQRASYEQYF
>TRBJ1-2|TRBV18|TRBD1|-
TGTGCCAGCTCACCGGCAGGACAGGCCTATGGCTACACCTTC
CASSPAGQAYGYTF
>TRBJ1-3|TRBV29-1|-|-
TGCAGCGTTGTACCGGTGAGCCCTGGAAACACCATATATTTT
CSVVPVSPGNTIYF
>TRBJ1-5|TRBV30|-|few
TGTGCCTGGAGTGTTGCGGCCGGTCAGCCCCAGCATTTT
CAWSVAAGQPQHF
>TRBJ2-5|TRBV2|TRBD2|few
TGTGCCAGCAGTGAAGCGTGGATAGCGGGTTCCCAAGAGACCCAGTACTTC
CASSEAWIAGSQETQYF
>TRBJ2-1|TRBV5-1|-|few
TGCGCCAGCAGCCCTGGGACAGAGGGAGGTGAGCAGTTCTTC
CASSPGTEGGEQFF
>TRBJ2-1|TRBV25-1|-|-
TGTGCCAGCAGTGGCCGGGTGGCCGCCTACAATGAGCAGTTCTTC
CASSGRVAAYNEQFF
>TRBJ1-1|TRBV18|-|-
TGTGCCAGCTCCTTGGTCGGGACTGAAGCTTTCTTT
CASSLVGTEAFF
>TRBJ1-2|TRBV2|TRBD1|few
TGTGCCAGCAGCCCACAGGGGAATGCGTACACCTTC
CASSPQGNAYTF
>TRBJ2-3|TRBV9|-|-
TGTGCCAGCAGCGTAGAGGCGGGGAGGCCAGATACGCAGTATTTT
CASSVEAGRPDTQYF
>TRBJ1-2|TRBV18|TRBD1|-
TGTGCCAGCTCACCGGGACAGGGGTCCTATGGCTACACCTTC
CASSPGQGSYGYTF
>TRBJ1-2|TRBV5-1|-|-
TGCGCCAGCAGCGATGACTGGGACTCGGGCTACACCTTC
CASSDDWDSGYTF
>TRBJ1-3|TRBV7-9|-|-
TGTGCCAGCAGTCGCGACTCCTCTGGAAACACCATATATTTT
CASSRDSSGNTIYF